The 22 T cell receptor beta chains below were found in one sample sequenced in a study of T cells in Graves' hyperthyroidism and ophthalmopathy. Amplification yielded TCR beta CDR3 regions, with RNA transcripts as the source. HTBI primers were employed in a first-round RT-PCR of the TCR CDR3. MiXCR was run by TCRdb on the multiplex PCR reads, yielding one entry per CDR3 protein. The table shows fewer than 450,000 distinct CDR3 sequences, with approximately 18% occurring only once. Specimen: blood. The receptors derive from a woman between 25 and 40 years old with Graves' hyperthyroidism that later progressed to Graves' ophthalmopathy.

V is TRBV6-5 and J is TRBJ1-4; 9 positions agree with TRBD1. The CDR3 totals 15 residues. The V gene's germline CDR1 is MNHEY and CDR2 SVGAGI. The junction had 7 bases not matched to a gene; V was cut back by 1 base and J by 10 bases. The CDR3 nucleotides read TGTGCCAGCAGTTACTGGGCCGGGACAGGGTCAAAACTGTTTTTT. Encoded protein: CASSYWAGTGSKLFF.

This clonotype was counted ten times or more. The chain carries TRBV5-1 and TRBJ2-3, with 9 bases identical to TRBD2. Unmatched junction bases numbered 15, after V lost 4 bases and J lost 6 bases. Germline values: CDR1 SGHRS, CDR2 YFSETQ. The CDR3 sequence is 17 residues long. CDR3 nucleotide sequence: TGCGCCAGCAGCGGGGCCAAGCGGGGGGCGTCCAGGGATACGCAGTATTTT. Translating it yields CASSGAKRGASRDTQYF.

This clonotype was picked up many times. V gene TRBV27 combines with J gene TRBJ2-7; D possibly uses TRBD1 or TRBD2 (5 bases each). The germline V gene encodes CDR1 MNHEY and CDR2 SMNVEV (reference sequence). The CDR3 runs to 13 residues. Between the trimmed V and J ends, which lost 4 bases and 3 bases, there was a span of 10 bases. The CDR3 region is CASSWGKGYEQYF. For the CDR3, the DNA is TGTGCCAGCAGTTGGGGGAAGGGCTACGAGCAGTACTTC.

This clonotype was counted ten times or more. This sequence joins TRBV9 and TRBJ2-5; perhaps TRBD1 as D (5 bases). This CDR3 comprises 14 residues. CDR1 SGDLS and CDR2 YYNGEE come from the germline V gene. V lost 0 bases and J lost 2, with 8 bases in between. In nucleotides, the CDR3 is TGTGCCAGCAGCGTAGCCCCAGGGCAAGAGACCCAGTACTTC. Its protein is CASSVAPGQETQYF.

This clonotype was recorded many times. The chain carries TRBV2 and TRBJ1-2; 8 bases are shared with TRBD1. With V trimmed by 6 bases and J by 4 bases, 10 bases remained unmatched. The CDR3 consists of 15 residues. Germline loops: CDR1 SNHLY, CDR2 FYNNEI. The CDR3 here is CASSATTGASYGYTF. The CDR3 bases are TGTGCCAGCAGCGCGACGACAGGGGCCTCCTATGGCTACACCTTC.

V and J are TRBV7-8 and TRBJ1-5, with 8 bases matching TRBD1. The junction had 13 bases not matched to a gene; V was cut back by 5 bases and J by 4 bases. Germline V gene lookup returns CDR1 SGHVS and CDR2 FQNEAQ. This CDR3 contains 17 residues. The CDR3 nucleotides read TGTGCCAGCAGCCCATGGACAGGGTTGGTACGGAATCAGCCCCAGCATTTT. Amino acids: CASSPWTGLVRNQPQHF.

This clonotype came up many times. The rearrangement links TRBV2 to TRBJ1-5, with a weak D call TRBD1 (5 bases). The CDR3 loop spans 15 amino acids. Trimming stripped 7 bases from V and 0 bases from J, with 13 bases between. Looked up from germline, CDR1 is SNHLY and CDR2 is FYNNEI. CDR3 sequence reads: CASKAGLYSNQPQHF. CDR3 nucleotides: TGTGCCAGCAAAGCGGGACTTTATAGCAATCAGCCCCAGCATTTT.

The rearrangement links TRBV28 to TRBJ2-1, with D possibly matching TRBD2 (6 bases). CDR3 length equals 16 residues. Trimming pared 3 bases from V and 3 bases from J, leaving 15 bases between. Germline V gene lookup returns CDR1 MDHEN and CDR2 SYDVKM. The CDR3 protein is CASSLASWGLYNEQFF. The CDR3 nucleotides read TGTGCCAGCAGTTTGGCTTCCTGGGGACTCTACAATGAGCAGTTCTTC.

This clonotype was detected ten times or more. The CDR3 nucleotides read TGCGCCAGCAGCCCCATTACCGGGCTAGCGGGAGGTACTGAGCAGTACTTC. This sequence encodes CASSPITGLAGGTEQYF. The rearrangement uses TRBV4-1 and TRBJ2-7; 11 nucleotides align to TRBD2. CDR3 length: 17 amino acids. Germline V gene sequence: CDR1 MGHRA, CDR2 YSYEKL. V shed 4 bases and J 7 bases; nucleotides not matched to a gene: 15.

This clonotype was found a few times. The chain recombines TRBV28 with TRBJ2-1; D is undetermined. In germline, CDR1 is MDHEN, CDR2 SYDVKM. V was shortened by 7 bases and J by 2 bases, with 15 bases between the two germline ends. The CDR3 loop spans 15 amino acids. CDR3 region: CASKPHEQAYNEQFF. CDR3 DNA sequence: TGTGCCAGCAAGCCCCACGAGCAGGCCTACAATGAGCAGTTCTTC.

The sample holds a few counts of this clonotype. This chain links TRBV5-8 with TRBJ1-6; D is perhaps TRBD1 (5 bases). The CDR3 contains 14 residues. The ends were cut back, 5 bases at V and 7 bases at J, with 13 bases in the middle. Looked up from germline, CDR1 is SGHTS and CDR2 is YDEGEE. CDR3 residues: CASRIQGGNSPLHF. CDR3 nucleotide sequence: TGTGCCAGCAGAATCCAGGGAGGCAATTCACCCCTCCACTTT.

This sequence joins TRBV19 and TRBJ2-6; no reliable D call. Germline V CDR1 and CDR2: LNHDA, SQIVND (reference sequence). The CDR3 totals 16 residues. Trimming took off 6 bases at V and 2 bases at J, with 14 bases between the two ends. The CDR3 sequence is CASSMTPPPGANVLTF. The CDR3 coding sequence is TGTGCCAGTAGCATGACACCGCCCCCTGGGGCCAACGTCCTGACTTTC.

CDR3 nucleotide sequence: TGCAGTGCAACCCGGGGGGGACAGGGATCGCAGCCCCAGCATTTT. Translated, it gives CSATRGGQGSQPQHF. The rearrangement joins TRBV20-1 to TRBJ1-5; 9 bases are shared with TRBD1. The V gene's germline CDR1 is DFQATT and CDR2 SNEGSKA (reference sequence). This CDR3 region has 15 residues. J was trimmed by 7 bases and V by 6 bases; bases with no gene match: 13.

This clonotype was picked up many times. This sequence joins TRBV24-1 and TRBJ1-2; no clear D. This CDR3 region has 14 residues. V lost 0 bases and J lost 8, with 12 bases in between. Germline V gene lookup returns CDR1 KGHDR and CDR2 SFDVKD. This chain's CDR3 is CATSDLSKVEGYTF. The CDR3 DNA reads as TGTGCCACCAGTGATTTGTCTAAAGTAGAGGGCTACACCTTC.

The chain recombines TRBV5-1 with TRBJ2-1, with 13 nucleotides matching TRBD2. The germline CDR1 and CDR2 sequences are SGHRS and YFSETQ. This CDR3 is built from 19 residues. Trimming removed 0 bases from V and 1 base from J; junction bases left unmatched: 7. DNA for the CDR3: TGCGCCAGCAGCTTGGCAGGACTAGCGGGAGTCTATTCCTACAATGAGCAGTTCTTC. It codes for CASSLAGLAGVYSYNEQFF.

The table lists this clonotype with a few counts. The CDR3 here is CASTLGDPRHTEAFF. The CDR3 DNA sequence: TGTGCCAGCACCTTAGGGGACCCTCGGCACACTGAAGCTTTCTTT. The chain joins TRBV12-3 or TRBV12-4 to TRBJ1-1, with D possibly TRBD1 on 5 matching bases. The CDR3 is 15 residues long. With 7 bases removed from V and 3 bases from J, the gap between germline ends came to 18 bases.

This clonotype was seen many times. The chain couples TRBV6-1 to TRBJ2-3; D might be TRBD2 (6 bases). The germline gives CDR1 MNHNS, CDR2 SASEGT. CDR3 length: 14 amino acids. The germline V and J ends were trimmed by 7 bases and 3 bases, with 14 bases remaining between them. The CDR3 region is CASNRHAGTDTQYF. Written as DNA, the CDR3 is TGTGCCAGCAACAGACACGCGGGGACAGATACGCAGTATTTT.

This clonotype has a count of ten or more. The gene calls are TRBV10-1 and TRBJ2-1, with TRBD2 identical over 11 bases. Germline trimming cut 6 bases from V and 9 bases from J; bases unmatched to any gene: 10. Per the germline V gene, CDR1 is WNHNN and CDR2 is SYGVQD (reference sequence). The CDR3 runs to 15 residues. CDR3 loop: CASRITSGSGSEQFF. The CDR3 nucleotides read TGCGCCAGCAGGATTACTAGCGGGAGTGGAAGTGAGCAGTTCTTC.

This clonotype was seen only a few times. A read error may account for a junction end that differs from germline. The chain employs TRBV28 and TRBJ1-1; 8 bases agree with TRBD1. The CDR3 length is 15 residues. Germline CDR1 and CDR2: MDHEN and SYDVKM. This chain's CDR3 is CACRDWTGRNTEAFF. The CDR3 DNA reads as TGTGCCTGCAGGGACTGGACAGGGCGGAACACTGAAGCTTTCTTT. The full variable domain, completed using reference TRBV28 and TRBJ1-1, is DVKVTQSSRYLVKRTGEKVFLECVQDMDHENMFWYRQDPGLGLRLIYFSYDVKMKEKGDIPEGYSVSREKKERFSLILESASTNQTSMYLCACRDWTGRNTEAFFGQGTRLTVV.

This clonotype was observed a few times. The V call is TRBV7-9, the J call TRBJ1-3; no clear D. Germline-derived CDR1 and CDR2 are SEHNR and FQNEAQ (reference sequence). The CDR3 has 14 residues. Deletions cut 4 bases from V and 0 bases from J, with 7 bases between. The CDR3 DNA reads as TGTGCCAGCAGCTCTACGAACTCTGGAAACACCATATATTTT. It is translated as CASSSTNSGNTIYF.

This clonotype showed up many times. Written as DNA, the CDR3 is TGTGCCACCAGTGATTTTTTTTTGAGCTATGGCTACACCTTC. Its translation: CATSDFFLSYGYTF. V is TRBV24-1 and J is TRBJ1-2, with D hard to call. CDR3 length: 14 residues. Trimming removed 1 base from V and 4 bases from J, with 9 bases in between. CDR1 KGHDR and CDR2 SFDVKD come from the germline V gene.

This CDR3 is CASSDGQGSMFF. CDR3 nucleotide sequence: TGTGCCAGCAGCGATGGACAGGGGTCGATGTTTTTT. The rearrangement uses TRBV11-3 and TRBJ1-4; 9 nucleotides line up with TRBD1. The CDR3 is made up of 12 amino acids. With V trimmed by 5 bases and J by 15 bases, 7 bases remained unmatched. Looked up from germline, CDR1 is SGHNT and CDR2 is YENEEA.